These 5 T cell receptor beta chains originate from one sample sequenced in a study of beta chain features in type 1 diabetes. No antigen is known for these receptors. The whole isolated RNA underwent reverse transcription, so sequencing captured expressed TCRB transcripts. Profiled with immunoSEQ multiplex PCR; TCRdb holds only in-frame clones, not every one. The sample contains more than 300,000 clones, around 9% of which appear only once. Notes on the study in general: Among all four CD4+ subsets, Type 1 diabetes patients had TCRB CDR3s that were moderately but significantly shorter.

Material for sequencing was central memory CD4+ T cells from blood. All receptors derive from a man aged 25-45 years with type 1 diabetes.

The V gene is TRBV27, the J gene TRBJ1-6; no definite D call. This CDR3 contains 16 residues. Germline V CDR1 and CDR2: MNHEY, SMNVEV (reference sequence). Trimming left V 2 bases short and J 5 bases short, with 13 bases between. CDR3: CASSLDAPSNNSPLHF. The DNA for the CDR3 is TGTGCCAGCAGTTTAGACGCACCTTCTAATAATTCACCCCTCCACTTT.

The table lists this clone with a few counts. V is TRBV9 and J is TRBJ2-7; a weak D match, TRBD2 (6 bases). There are 14 residues in the CDR3. Germline loops: CDR1 SGDLS, CDR2 YYNGEE. Trimming took off 2 bases at V and 1 base at J, with 10 bases between the two ends. CDR3 protein: CASSVSGASYEQYF. The CDR3 coding sequence is TGTGCCAGCAGCGTTAGCGGTGCTTCCTACGAGCAGTACTTC.

This clone occurred a few times. The CDR3 is CASSRGRDQPQHF. The CDR3 region has the DNA TGCGCCAGCAGCCGAGGGCGGGATCAGCCCCAGCATTTT. The V and J genes are TRBV4-3 and TRBJ1-5; D unclear. V was pared by 4 bases and J by 5 bases, with 9 bases between. This CDR3 spans 13 amino acids. Germline assignment: CDR1 LGHNA and CDR2 YSLEER.

This clone has more than one count but fewer than ten. This CDR3 is CASSISGSDGYTF. CDR3 bases: TGCGCCAGCAGTATCTCCGGCTCTGATGGCTACACCTTC. The chain recombines TRBV5-1 with TRBJ1-2; D gene unclear. Germline lookup yields CDR1 SGHRS and CDR2 YFSETQ. This CDR3 has 13 residues. The V and J ends lost 5 bases and 6 bases respectively, with 14 bases between them.

The chain combines TRBV5-6 with TRBJ2-5; D is unclear. This CDR3 has 12 amino acids. From germline, CDR1 is SGHDT and CDR2 YYEEEE. The V end lost 3 bases, the J end lost 4 bases, and 7 bases lay between the germline ends. The CDR3 loop reads CASSSDGETQYF. The CDR3 DNA sequence: TGTGCCAGCAGCTCAGATGGAGAGACCCAGTACTTC.